This TCR beta chain was profiled in a study of T-cell reconstitution after alpha-beta-depleted transplantation in children. Study results and caveats: One year post-transplant, T-cell counts and diversity were largely derived from T cells produced anew. About two months after transplant, alpha-beta T cells reportedly came from several hundred expanded graft clones.

This clonotype was observed a few times. The antigen is not known. The CDR3 loop spans 17 amino acids. Germline CDR1 and CDR2: LNHDA and SQIVND (reference sequence). Germline trimming cut 5 bases from V and 0 bases from J; bases unmatched to any gene: 10. TCRbeta library preparation incorporated unique molecular identifiers. TCRdb re-derived calls from the PCR reads in MiXCR, one entry per CDR3 protein. Of around 800,000 distinct CDR3 sequences listed, less than 20% are singletons. The chain recombines TRBV19 with TRBJ2-1; 7 nucleotides match TRBD2. The receptor was isolated from a male patient aged 10 to 17 who had a stem cell transplant for acute lymphoblastic leukemia, so the T cells may come from the graft donor. This specimen was PBMCs, mostly from graft donor cells, taken 360 days after TCRalphabeta/CD19-depleted stem cell transplant. The CDR3 coding sequence is TGTGCCAGTAGTCTCCTTCCCGGGGGGTCCTCCTACAATGAGCAGTTCTTC. Translation: CASSLLPGGSSYNEQFF.